This section outlines one T cell receptor beta chain sequence together with its context. As yet, its antigen is unknown. Whereas donors were nominally healthy upon sampling, unrecorded immune exposures were probable. The PCR ran on 60 Vbeta and 13 Jbeta primers. Original analysis: An analysis that came later counted 80 million or so unique TCR beta chains, 10 million to 11 million shared. Assay: immunoSEQ multiplex PCR; the TCRdb copy retains only in-frame clones and omits some. V and J calls and clone size follow that table, whereas D and trimming were derived from the DNA. The table has 100,000 to 150,000 clones, 74% seen once; the top ten hold 3.5% to 4.5%. The data are from a study of cytomegalovirus exposure and HLA in healthy donors. Study observations and caveats: In an earlier analysis, productive rearrangement rates for most beta V segments clustered near 87% or 30%. Several of the most significant clusters were apparently associated with common viral pathogens in a later analysis.

Germline loops: CDR1 MGHDK, CDR2 SYGVNS. V lost 7 bases and J lost 0, with 13 bases in between. CDR3 length: 14 residues. The chain joins TRBV25-1 to TRBJ2-7, with a weak D call TRBD2 (6 bases). Input material: PBMCs. This sequence originates from a man aged 40-50 years in good health and CMV-seropositive. The CDR3 reads CASTPWGVSYEQYF. The CDR3 coding sequence is TGTGCCAGCACCCCGTGGGGGGTCTCCTACGAGCAGTACTTC.